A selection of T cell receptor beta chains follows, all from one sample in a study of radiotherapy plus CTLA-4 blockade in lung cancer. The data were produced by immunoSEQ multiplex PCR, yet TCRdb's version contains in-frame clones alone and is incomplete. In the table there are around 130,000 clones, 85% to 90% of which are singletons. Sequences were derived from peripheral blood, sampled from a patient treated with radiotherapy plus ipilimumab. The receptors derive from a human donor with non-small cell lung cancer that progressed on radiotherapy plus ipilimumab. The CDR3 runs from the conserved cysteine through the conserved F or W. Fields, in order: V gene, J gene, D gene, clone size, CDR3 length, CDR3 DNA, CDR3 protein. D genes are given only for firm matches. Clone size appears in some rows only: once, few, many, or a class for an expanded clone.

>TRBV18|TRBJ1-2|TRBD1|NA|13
TGTGCCAGCTCACCGTCCCGGGACAGGGGTTGGGCCTTC
CASSPSRDRGWAF
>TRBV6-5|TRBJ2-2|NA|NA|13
TGTGCCAGCGGGGAGGAGAACACCGGGGAGCTGTTTTTT
CASGEENTGELFF
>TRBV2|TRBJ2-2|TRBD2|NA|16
TGTGCCAGCAGTCCCGCTAGCGGGAGGAACACCGGGGAGCTGTTTTTT
CASSPASGRNTGELFF
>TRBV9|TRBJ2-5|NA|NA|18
TGTGCCAGCAGCGTAGGTGGGCAACCTAAGGCGGTTCAAGAGACCCAGTACTTC
CASSVGGQPKAVQETQYF
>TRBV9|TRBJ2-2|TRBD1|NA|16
TGTGCCAGCAGCCGGAGACAGGGGTTTAACACCGGGGAGCTGTTTTTT
CASSRRQGFNTGELFF
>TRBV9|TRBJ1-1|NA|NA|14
TGTGCCAGCAGCGTAGTAGGGGGGAACACTGAAGCTTTCTTT
CASSVVGGNTEAFF
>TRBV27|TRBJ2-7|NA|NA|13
TGTGCCAGCAGTGGGCTAGCTCGAGGGGGGCAGTACTTC
CASSGLARGGQYF
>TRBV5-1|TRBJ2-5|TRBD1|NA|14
TGCGCCAGCAGCCTTACAGGGGGCGGCGAGACCCAGTACTTC
CASSLTGGGETQYF
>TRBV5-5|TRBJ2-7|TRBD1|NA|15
TGTGCCAGCAGCTTGGTGGGACAGGTCTCCTACGAGCAGTACTTC
CASSLVGQVSYEQYF
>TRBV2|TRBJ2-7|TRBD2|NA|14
TGTGCCAGCAGTCGGAGCGGGAGCGCCTACGAGCAGTACTTC
CASSRSGSAYEQYF
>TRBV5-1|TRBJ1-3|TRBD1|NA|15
TGCGCCAGCAGCCCGGCCAGGGGGAGCGGTAACACCATATATTTT
CASSPARGSGNTIYF
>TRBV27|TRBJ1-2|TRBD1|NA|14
TGTGCCAGCAGTTATACCGGGACAGGGTATGGCTACACCTTC
CASSYTGTGYGYTF
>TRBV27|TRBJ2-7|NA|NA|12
TGTGCCAGCAGTCGGCAAACAGGGAGGGAGTACTTC
CASSRQTGREYF
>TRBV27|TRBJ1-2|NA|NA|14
TGTGCCAGCAGTTATCGCAAAGCTAACTATGGCTACACCTTC
CASSYRKANYGYTF
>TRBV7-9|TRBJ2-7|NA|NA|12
TGTGCCAGCAGCCGGGACCGTGGCGAGCAGTACTTC
CASSRDRGEQYF
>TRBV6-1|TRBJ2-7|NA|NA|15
TGTGCCAGCAGTGGGAGCAGGGGACTTGGTTACGAGCAGTACTTC
CASSGSRGLGYEQYF
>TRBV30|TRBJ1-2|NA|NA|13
TGTGCCTGGAGTGTACCGTCCGGGGGAGGCTACACCTTC
CAWSVPSGGGYTF
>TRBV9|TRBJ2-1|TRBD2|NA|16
TGTGCCAGCAGCGCCGGGACTAGCGGCTCCTACAATGAGCAGTTCTTC
CASSAGTSGSYNEQFF
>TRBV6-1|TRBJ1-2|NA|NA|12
TGTGCCAGCAGTTGGAGAGACTATGGCTACACCTTC
CASSWRDYGYTF
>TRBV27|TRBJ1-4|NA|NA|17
TGTGCCAGCAGTTCACGGACCCGGGGCAGGGTCAATGAAAAACTGTTTTTT
CASSSRTRGRVNEKLFF
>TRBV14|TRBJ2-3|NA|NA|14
TGTGCCAGCAGCCAAGATCGGGCTGCAGATACGCAGTATTTT
CASSQDRAADTQYF
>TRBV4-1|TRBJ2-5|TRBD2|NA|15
TGCGCCAGCAGCCAAGGGACTAGCGCTCAAGAGACCCAGTACTTC
CASSQGTSAQETQYF
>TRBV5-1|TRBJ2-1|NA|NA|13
TGCGCCAGCAGCTTGGATCAGTTTCTTGAGCAGTTCTTC
CASSLDQFLEQFF
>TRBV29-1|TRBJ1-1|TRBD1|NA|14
TGCAGCGTTCGACGGGACAGCCCGAACACTGAAGCTTTCTTT
CSVRRDSPNTEAFF
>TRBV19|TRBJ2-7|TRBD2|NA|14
TGTGCCAGTAGTGGGACTAGCGGGATCTACGAGCAGTACTTC
CASSGTSGIYEQYF
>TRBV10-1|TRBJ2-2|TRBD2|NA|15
TGCGCCAGCAGTGACTATAGCGGGCCACCCGGGGAGCTGTTTTTT
CASSDYSGPPGELFF
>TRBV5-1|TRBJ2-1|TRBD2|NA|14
TGCGCCAGCAACCCGGGACTAGCGAGTCATGAGCAGTTCTTC
CASNPGLASHEQFF
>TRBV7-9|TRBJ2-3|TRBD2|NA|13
TGTGCCAGCAGCGGGAGGGGCACAGATACGCAGTATTTT
CASSGRGTDTQYF
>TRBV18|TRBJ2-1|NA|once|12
TGTGCCAGCTCACCAACTCGCTTTGAGCAGTTCTTC
CASSPTRFEQFF
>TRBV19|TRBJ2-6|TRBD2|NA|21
TGTGCCAGTAGTCTTAGACTAGCGGGAGAGGTCCAATCGCCCGGGGCCAACGTCCTGACTTTC
CASSLRLAGEVQSPGANVLTF
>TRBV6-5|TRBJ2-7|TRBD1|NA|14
TGTGCCAGCAGTTATGGGACAGGCCGCTACGAGCAGTACTTC
CASSYGTGRYEQYF
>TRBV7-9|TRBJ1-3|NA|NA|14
TGTGCCAGCAGCTTAATGGGGGCTGGAAACACCATATATTTT
CASSLMGAGNTIYF
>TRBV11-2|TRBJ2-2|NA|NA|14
TGTGCCACCATAACAAACGCGGACACCGGGGAGCTGTTTTTT
CATITNADTGELFF
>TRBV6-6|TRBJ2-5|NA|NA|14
TGTGCCAGCAGTTACTCTCCAGCTGAAGAGACCCAGTACTTC
CASSYSPAEETQYF
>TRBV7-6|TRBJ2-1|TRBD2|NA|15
TGTGCCAGCAGCTTGCTAGCGGGAGCCGCGAATGAGCAGTTCTTC
CASSLLAGAANEQFF
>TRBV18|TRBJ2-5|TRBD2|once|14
TGTGCCAGCTCACCACTCGGGGGAGGGGAGACCCAGTACTTC
CASSPLGGGETQYF
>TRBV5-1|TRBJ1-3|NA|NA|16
TGCGCCAGCAGCTTGGGGCCGGCGAGCTCTGGAAACACCATATATTTT
CASSLGPASSGNTIYF
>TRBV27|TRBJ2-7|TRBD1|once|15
TGTGCCAGCAGTACCCGGACAGGGCCGGGCTACGAGCAGTACTTC
CASSTRTGPGYEQYF
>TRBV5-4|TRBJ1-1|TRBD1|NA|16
TGTGCCAGCAGCGTCAACAGGGGGCTGGGATTTACTGAAGCTTTCTTT
CASSVNRGLGFTEAFF
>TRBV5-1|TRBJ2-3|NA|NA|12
TGCGCCAGCAGCTTGGAAGGAGATACTCAGTATTTT
CASSLEGDTQYF
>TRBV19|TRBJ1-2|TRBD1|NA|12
TGTGCCAGTAGTATGCGGGACAGTGGGGACACCTTC
CASSMRDSGDTF
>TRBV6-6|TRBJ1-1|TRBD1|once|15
TGTGCCAGCAGTATTCCGGGACAGGGTGGCACTGAAGCTTTCTTT
CASSIPGQGGTEAFF
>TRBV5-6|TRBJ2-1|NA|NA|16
TGTGCCAGCAGCCCCATTGGGGGGTTCACCTACAATGAGCAGTTCTTC
CASSPIGGFTYNEQFF